The clone carrying this TCR beta chain has only a few counts. The antigen is undetermined. The data were obtained in a study of blood T cells in healthy people across ages. Study outcomes and limitations: PBMCs left unsorted prevented a conclusive naive versus antigen-experienced comparison. Samples with more naive T cells showed higher observed beta diversity.

The CDR3 is 17 amino acids. V was clipped by 1 base and J by 0 bases; unmatched bases: 7. CDR1 and CDR2 (germline): MDHEN, SYDVKM. The use of a sample-barcoded 5' primer and a J-beta primer mix characterized a second PCR of about 7 to 12 cycles. Each CDR3 protein is one row after TCRdb ran MiXCR on the 5' RACE reads. This sample has about 1.6 million distinct CDR3 sequences, with about 35% found just once. The individuals who served as donors were healthy Caucasians living in Russia, aged about 6 to 100. A minimum of 7 million PBMCs was isolated per sample. This sequence joins TRBV28 and TRBJ2-5; TRBD2 aligns across 8 bases. The sequence was obtained from a woman younger than 45 in good health. Sequenced material: blood. The CDR3 region has the DNA TGTGCCAGCAGTTTATCACTAAGCGGGAGCGACCAAGAGACCCAGTACTTC. Its translation is CASSLSLSGSDQETQYF.